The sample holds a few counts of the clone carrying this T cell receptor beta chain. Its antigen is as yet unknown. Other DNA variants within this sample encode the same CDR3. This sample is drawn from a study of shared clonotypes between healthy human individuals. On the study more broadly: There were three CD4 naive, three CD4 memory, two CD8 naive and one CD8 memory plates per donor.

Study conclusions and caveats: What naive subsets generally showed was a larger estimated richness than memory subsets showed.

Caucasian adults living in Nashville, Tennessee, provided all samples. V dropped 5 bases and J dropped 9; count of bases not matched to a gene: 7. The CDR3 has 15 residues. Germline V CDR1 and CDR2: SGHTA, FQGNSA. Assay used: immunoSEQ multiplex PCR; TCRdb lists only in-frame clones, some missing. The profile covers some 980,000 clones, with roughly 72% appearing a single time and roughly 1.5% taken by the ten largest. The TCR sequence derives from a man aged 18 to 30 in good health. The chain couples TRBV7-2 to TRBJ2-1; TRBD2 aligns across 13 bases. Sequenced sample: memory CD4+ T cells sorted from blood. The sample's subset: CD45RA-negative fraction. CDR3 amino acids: CASSPTSGRASEQFF. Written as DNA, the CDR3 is TGTGCCAGCAGCCCCACTAGCGGGAGGGCCAGTGAGCAGTTCTTC.